These 23 T cell receptor beta chains share one sample of origin, sequenced in a study of technical replicates of blood from a few donors. The assay was immunoSEQ multiplex PCR, and TCRdb's table has in-frame clones only and misses some. The table shows 70,000 to 90,000 clones, with approximately 94% occurring only once. Sequencing input: T cells isolated from PBMCs. The source is a human donor in good health.

This chain joins TRBV30 and TRBJ1-5, with D possibly TRBD1 on 6 matching bases. CDR1 GTSNPN and CDR2 SVGIG come from the germline V gene (reference sequence). The CDR3 extends over 13 amino acids. Trimming shortened V by 4 bases and J by 5 bases, and 12 bases separated the two germline ends. The DNA for the CDR3 is TGTGCCTGGAATACAGGGTCCGATCAGCCCCAGCATTTT. Amino acid sequence: CAWNTGSDQPQHF.

J is TRBJ2-1 and V is TRBV10-1, with 7 bases that match TRBD1. Germline-derived CDR1 and CDR2 are WNHNN and SYGVQD (reference sequence). Germline trimming cut 9 bases from V and 5 bases from J; bases unmatched to any gene: 10. The CDR3 sequence is 14 residues long. The CDR3 DNA follows: TGCGCCAGACCGAGACAGGGCCCCCACAATGAGCAGTTCTTC. Translated, it gives CARPRQGPHNEQFF.

The DNA of the CDR3 is TGTGCCAGCAGCCTCCCGGGACTAGCGGGAGATATAGGATCCGAGCAGTACTTC. Translated, it gives CASSLPGLAGDIGSEQYF. The chain uses TRBV7-9 and TRBJ2-7, with 14 nucleotides matching TRBD2. With V trimmed by 5 bases and J by 6 bases, 15 bases remained unmatched. CDR1 SEHNR and CDR2 FQNEAQ come from the germline V gene (reference sequence). The CDR3 spans 18 residues.

The chain uses TRBV9 and TRBJ2-7; 9 bases are a match to TRBD1. After removal of 4 bases from V and 3 bases from J, the junction contained 2 bases not matched to a gene. The germline CDR1 and CDR2 sequences are SGDLS and YYNGEE. This CDR3 comprises 13 residues. The CDR3 sequence: CASSSGQGYEQYF. CDR3 in DNA: TGTGCCAGCAGCTCGGGACAGGGCTACGAGCAGTACTTC.

The rearrangement uses TRBV7-6 and TRBJ2-5; a possible D gene is TRBD1 (5 bases). The V and J ends lost 3 bases and 2 bases respectively, with 16 bases between them. The CDR3 spans 16 residues. CDR1 SGHVS and CDR2 FNYEAQ come from the germline V gene. The CDR3 sequence is CASSFLARTPQETQYF. As DNA, the CDR3 is TGTGCCAGCAGCTTCTTAGCCCGGACACCACAAGAGACCCAGTACTTC.

V gene TRBV27 combines with J gene TRBJ2-3; a weak D match, TRBD2 (6 bases). Germline V gene data show CDR1 as MNHEY and CDR2 as SMNVEV (reference sequence). The CDR3 sequence is 16 residues long. Trimming pared 7 bases from V and 0 bases from J, leaving 17 bases between. The DNA of the CDR3 is TGTGCCAGCACCGACATAGGGAGGCCGAGCACAGATACGCAGTATTTT. Translated, it gives CASTDIGRPSTDTQYF.

This chain uses TRBV6-4 with TRBJ1-6; D may be TRBD1 (5 bases). CDR1 and CDR2 from the germline V gene are MRHNA and SNTAGT. The CDR3 runs to 15 residues. Deletions cut 9 bases from V and 7 bases from J, with 19 bases between. The CDR3 spells CARIFGTEGNSPLHF. The CDR3 DNA sequence: TGTGCCAGGATATTCGGGACGGAGGGAAATTCACCCCTCCACTTT.

V usage is TRBV30 and J usage is TRBJ1-2, with D possibly matching TRBD1 (5 bases). The germline V and J ends were trimmed by 8 bases and 8 bases, with 12 bases remaining between them. Germline values: CDR1 GTSNPN, CDR2 SVGIG (reference sequence). The CDR3 runs 10 residues. The CDR3 bases are TGTGCCGGGGGGTCGAGGGGCTACACCTTC. It specifies CAGGSRGYTF. The full variable domain, its missing parts supplied by reference TRBV30 and TRBJ1-2, is SQTIHQWPATLVQPVGSPLSLECTVEGTSNPNLYWYRQAAGRGLQLLFYSVGIGQISSEVPQNLSASRPQDRQFILSSKKLLLSDSGFYLCAGGSRGYTFGSGTRLTVV.

This rearrangement joins TRBV4-2 to TRBJ2-1; 12 bases are shared with TRBD2. The CDR3 is made up of 15 amino acids. Germline lookup yields CDR1 LGHNA and CDR2 YNFKEQ. Unmatched junction bases numbered 7, after V lost 5 bases and J lost 8 bases. CDR3 sequence: CASSDRLAGDYEQFF. The CDR3 DNA reads TGTGCCAGCAGCGACCGACTAGCGGGAGACTATGAGCAGTTCTTC.

The chain has TRBV28 and TRBJ1-1; no firm D call. The germline gives CDR1 MDHEN, CDR2 SYDVKM. The CDR3 contains 13 residues. Trimming cost V 2 bases and J 5 bases, with 9 bases left between them. In DNA form, the CDR3 reads TGTGCCAGCAGTTTAGCGGGGAGGACTGAAGCTTTCTTT. Amino acid sequence: CASSLAGRTEAFF.

V usage is TRBV30 and J usage is TRBJ2-1; 7 nucleotides align to TRBD2. The V gene end was trimmed by 2 bases and the J gene end by 7 bases; junction bases not matched to a gene: 5. Germline V lookup: CDR1 GTSNPN, CDR2 SVGIG (reference sequence). This CDR3 has 13 residues. CDR3 in amino acids: CAWSLAGLNEQFF. The CDR3 bases are TGTGCCTGGAGTTTAGCGGGTTTGAATGAGCAGTTCTTC. Looking up the rest from reference TRBV30 and TRBJ2-1 gives the full variable domain: SQTIHQWPATLVQPVGSPLSLECTVEGTSNPNLYWYRQAAGRGLQLLFYSVGIGQISSEVPQNLSASRPQDRQFILSSKKLLLSDSGFYLCAWSLAGLNEQFFGPGTRLTVL.

The J gene is TRBJ1-5, the V gene TRBV7-9, with 10 positions matching TRBD1. Germline loops: CDR1 SEHNR, CDR2 FQNEAQ (reference sequence). V lost 2 bases to trimming and J lost 3 bases; unmatched junction nucleotides: 10. The CDR3 totals 18 residues. The CDR3 coding sequence is TGTGCCAGCAGCTTACAAACCGGGACAGGGGATTTCAATCAGCCCCAGCATTTT. It specifies CASSLQTGTGDFNQPQHF.

The V and J genes are TRBV28 and TRBJ2-7; D gene ambiguous. The ends were cut back, 7 bases at V and 5 bases at J, with 12 bases in the middle. The germline CDR1 and CDR2 sequences are MDHEN and SYDVKM. The CDR3 spans 12 residues. The CDR3 region has the DNA TGTGCCAGCACCTCACTTAAGCACGAGCAGTACTTC. Translating it yields CASTSLKHEQYF.

V usage is TRBV10-3 and J usage is TRBJ2-7, with 7 bases lining up with TRBD1. This CDR3 contains 16 residues. Trimming at V came to 3 bases and at J to 2 bases, leaving 10 bases not matched to a gene. From germline, CDR1 is ENHRY and CDR2 SYGVKD. The CDR3 bases are TGTGCCATCAGTGAACCGGGACAGACCCGCGCCTACGAGCAGTACTTC. Its protein product is CAISEPGQTRAYEQYF.

The chain has TRBV29-1 and TRBJ2-1; 12 nucleotides match TRBD2. The V segment lost 4 bases and the J segment 7 bases; nucleotides outside the gene matches: 8. The CDR3 totals 15 residues. CDR1 and CDR2 (germline): SQVTM, ANQGSEA. The CDR3 loop reads CSVAFRLAGENEQFF. CDR3 sequence (DNA): TGCAGCGTTGCATTCCGACTAGCGGGAGAGAATGAGCAGTTCTTC.

V and J are TRBV7-9 and TRBJ2-7; 10 bases fit TRBD2. The CDR3 totals 15 residues. The V gene end was trimmed by 4 bases and the J gene end by 3 bases; junction bases not matched to a gene: 6. Germline CDR1 and CDR2: SEHNR and FQNEAQ (reference sequence). The CDR3 loop reads CASSWGTSGNYEQYF. The DNA of the CDR3 is TGTGCCAGCAGCTGGGGCACTAGCGGGAACTACGAGCAGTACTTC.

Notes on this clone: The same CDR3 can be traced to other DNA sequences in this sample. The chain recombines TRBV20-1 with TRBJ2-7; D unclear. Germline loops: CDR1 DFQATT, CDR2 SNEGSKA (reference sequence). Trimming removed 0 bases at V and 3 bases at J, with 3 bases between. This CDR3 comprises 11 residues. The CDR3 spells CSARDSYEQYF. CDR3 bases: TGCAGTGCTAGAGATAGCTACGAGCAGTACTTC.

The V call is TRBV7-9, the J call TRBJ2-1; 11 bases are shared with TRBD2. Germline CDR1 is SEHNR and CDR2 is FQNEAQ (reference sequence). The V segment lost 3 bases and the J segment 7 bases; nucleotides outside the gene matches: 5. The CDR3 runs 15 residues. CDR3 loop: CASSLGLAERNEQFF. The DNA for the CDR3 is TGTGCCAGCAGCTTGGGACTAGCGGAGAGGAATGAGCAGTTCTTC.

The chain's CDR3 is CATDSAYGYTF. In DNA form, the CDR3 reads TGTGCCACGGACAGTGCCTATGGCTACACCTTC. This rearrangement joins TRBV19 to TRBJ1-2; perhaps TRBD1 as D (6 bases). The CDR3 length is 11 residues. Trimming pared 10 bases from V and 4 bases from J, leaving 10 bases between. Germline lookup yields CDR1 LNHDA and CDR2 SQIVND (reference sequence).

V is TRBV21-1 and J is TRBJ2-3; TRBD2 is the table's D call, not checked against the DNA. TRBV21-1 is a pseudogene. The CDR3 length is 13 residues. Here the CDR3 DNA reads TGTGCCAGCAGGGGAGCCCGGACAGATACGCAGTATTTT. Translating it yields CASRGARTDTQYF.

Of note for this clone: One junction end does not reproduce the germline sequence, and a read error may be involved. This chain connects TRBV6-5 to TRBJ1-2; no clear D gene. The CDR3 is 11 residues long. Germline V gene sequence: CDR1 MNHEY, CDR2 SVGAGI. The CDR3, as DNA: TGTGCCACCAGTTGGCGGGATGGCTACACCTTC. Protein: CATSWRDGYTF.

Here the CDR3 reads CASSPMQWSTEAFF. In DNA, the CDR3 is TGTGCCAGCAGCCCCATGCAGTGGAGCACTGAAGCTTTCTTT. This sequence joins TRBV14 and TRBJ1-1; D ambiguous. The V end was cut by 4 bases, the J end by 4 bases, with 13 bases between. The CDR3 is 14 residues long. Germline loops: CDR1 SGHDN, CDR2 FVKESK.

This clone was seen a handful of times. This chain connects TRBV9 to TRBJ1-1; the D gene is possibly TRBD1 (5 bases). Germline V gives CDR1 SGDLS, CDR2 YYNGEE. The V end lost 0 bases, the J end lost 4 bases, and 10 bases lay between the germline ends. This CDR3 has 14 amino acids. The CDR3 sequence: CASSVAGGGTEAFF. CDR3 in DNA: TGTGCCAGCAGCGTAGCTGGGGGGGGCACTGAAGCTTTCTTT.